Listed below are T cell receptor beta chains from one sample, sequenced in a study of blood T cell repertoires in COVID-19. Data came from immunoSEQ multiplex PCR; TCRdb stores just in-frame clones and leaves some out. The table has some 200,000 clones, 82% seen once. Material: PBMCs or T cells enriched from blood (not recorded which). The receptor source for this set is a woman aged 55-70 years with acute COVID-19. Each CDR3 is given with its conserved first and last residue. The D gene is left open where the match is weak. Clone size is not always given. Where it is, it says once, few, many or a class for expanded clones.

D	V	J	length	size	CDR3	DNA
NA	TRBV7-2	TRBJ2-3	15	NA	CASSEQGWGTDTQYF	TGTGCCAGCAGCGAACAGGGATGGGGCACAGATACGCAGTATTTT
NA	TRBV6-2/TRBV6-3	TRBJ2-2	19	NA	CASSSISFRTVPNTGELFF	TGTGCCAGCAGTTCCATCAGTTTCAGAACCGTCCCGAACACCGGGGAGCTGTTTTTT
TRBD1	TRBV18	TRBJ2-1	15	NA	CASSPGTGHYNEQFF	TGTGCCAGCTCCCCCGGGACAGGGCACTACAATGAGCAGTTCTTC
NA	TRBV27	TRBJ2-2	11	few	CASRLTGELFF	TGTGCCAGCAGGCTGACAGGGGAGCTGTTTTTT
NA	TRBV7-2	TRBJ2-3	14	NA	CASSPGTSTDTQYF	TGTGCCAGCAGCCCCGGGACTAGCACAGATACGCAGTATTTT
NA	TRBV11-2	TRBJ2-5	13	NA	CASSPTRMETQYF	TGTGCCAGCAGCCCAACTAGAATGGAGACCCAGTACTTC
NA	TRBV6-4	TRBJ2-1	13	NA	CASSGSTGLEQFF	TGTGCCAGCAGCGGAAGTACAGGGCTCGAGCAGTTCTTC
TRBD1	TRBV6-5	TRBJ2-6	15	NA	CASRQGAGGANVLTF	TGTGCCAGCAGACAGGGGGCGGGTGGGGCCAACGTCCTGACTTTC
TRBD1	TRBV23-1	TRBJ1-3	17	NA	CASSQSRTGGSGNTIYF	TGCGCCAGCAGTCAATCGAGAACAGGGGGCTCTGGAAACACCATATATTTT
NA	TRBV12-3/TRBV12-4	TRBJ1-4	13	NA	CASSLTGNEKLFF	TGTGCCAGCAGTTTAACAGGGAATGAAAAACTGTTTTTT
TRBD1	TRBV19	TRBJ2-6	15	NA	CASSTDRAGANVLTF	TGTGCCAGTAGTACGGACAGGGCCGGGGCCAACGTCCTGACTTTC
NA	TRBV20-1	TRBJ1-4	11	NA	CSARLLEKLFF	TGCAGTGCTAGGTTACTTGAAAAACTGTTTTTT
TRBD1	TRBV24-1	TRBJ1-2	17	NA	CATSDPTDRVGIYGYTF	TGTGCCACCAGTGACCCGACGGACAGGGTAGGAATCTATGGCTACACCTTC
NA	TRBV12-3/TRBV12-4	TRBJ1-5	13	once	CASSSDRNQPQHF	TGTGCCAGCAGTTCAGACAGAAATCAGCCCCAGCATTTT
NA	TRBV2	TRBJ1-6	14	NA	CASNDRSNNSPLHF	TGTGCCAGCAATGACAGGTCGAATAATTCACCCCTCCACTTT
NA	TRBV5-1	TRBJ1-1	13	NA	CASSLQGATEAFF	TGCGCCAGCAGCTTGCAGGGTGCCACTGAAGCTTTCTTT
TRBD2	TRBV7-2	TRBJ2-1	15	few	CASSPTSGGTNEQFF	TGTGCCAGCAGCCCTACTAGCGGGGGCACGAATGAGCAGTTCTTC
NA	TRBV30	TRBJ1-3	16	few	CAWSVRGGFSGNTIYF	TGTGCCTGGAGTGTACGTGGCGGTTTCTCTGGAAACACCATATATTTT
NA	TRBV5-6	TRBJ1-3	13	NA	CASSLYSGNTIYF	TGTGCCAGCAGCTTATATTCTGGAAACACCATATATTTT
NA	TRBV10-3	TRBJ1-3	14	NA	CAISEVTLGNTIYF	TGTGCCATCAGTGAGGTTACACTCGGGAACACCATATATTTT
NA	TRBV24-1	TRBJ2-7	13	NA	CATSDPAHYEQYF	TGTGCCACCAGTGATCCCGCACACTACGAGCAGTACTTC
NA	TRBV5-1	TRBJ2-2	15	NA	CASSGTGEYTGELFF	TGCGCCAGCAGCGGTACGGGGGAGTACACCGGGGAGCTGTTTTTT
NA	TRBV21-1	TRBJ1-1	15	NA	CASSRAGARNTEAFF	TGTGCCAGCAGCAGAGCGGGGGCTCGTAACACTGAAGCTTTCTTT
NA	TRBV24-1	TRBJ2-3	14	NA	CATSDSTETDTQYF	TGTGCCACCAGTGACTCGACAGAGACAGATACGCAGTATTTT
TRBD1	TRBV27	TRBJ1-1	15	NA	CASSDLDRGNTEAFF	TGTGCCAGCAGTGACTTGGACAGGGGGAACACTGAAGCTTTCTTT
NA	TRBV9	TRBJ2-5	19	NA	CASSGGVFSKGTREETQYF	TGTGCCAGCAGCGGTGGCGTGTTTTCGAAGGGCACTAGGGAGGAGACCCAGTACTTC
NA	TRBV4-3	TRBJ1-3	16	NA	CASSQDLGETGNTIYF	TGCGCCAGCAGCCAAGACCTGGGAGAAACCGGAAACACCATATATTTT
NA	TRBV9	TRBJ1-3	15	NA	CASSEPGHLGNTIYF	TGTGCCAGCAGCGAACCGGGACACCTTGGAAACACCATATATTTT
NA	TRBV18	TRBJ1-1	13	NA	CASSPPTGTEAFF	TGTGCCAGCTCACCACCCACCGGTACTGAAGCTTTCTTT
TRBD2	TRBV19	TRBJ2-5	16	NA	CASSIFLAGGQETQYF	TGTGCCAGTAGTATATTCCTAGCGGGGGGCCAAGAGACCCAGTACTTC
NA	TRBV7-2	TRBJ1-6	15	few	CASSLVTSGGSPLHF	TGTGCCAGCAGCTTAGTTACCTCGGGAGGCTCACCCCTCCACTTT
NA	TRBV30	TRBJ2-2	13	NA	CAWEPQNTGELFF	TGTGCCTGGGAGCCCCAGAACACCGGGGAGCTGTTTTTT
TRBD1	TRBV18	TRBJ2-7	17	NA	CASSPLEQGAGSYEQYF	TGTGCCAGCTCACCGTTGGAGCAGGGGGCGGGATCCTACGAGCAGTACTTC
TRBD2	TRBV5-5	TRBJ2-7	15	NA	CASSRNVGGSSEQYF	TGTGCCAGCAGCCGTAATGTCGGCGGGAGTTCCGAGCAGTACTTC
NA	TRBV5-6	TRBJ1-2	14	once	CASSLGVRGYGYTF	TGTGCCAGCAGCTTGGGGGTCAGGGGTTATGGCTACACCTTC
TRBD2	TRBV7-9	TRBJ2-3	19	NA	CASSLAFAGGQESTDTQYF	TGTGCCAGCAGCTTAGCGTTTGCGGGGGGTCAAGAAAGCACAGATACGCAGTATTTT
NA	TRBV7-8	TRBJ2-2	17	NA	CASSLVIGRGRSGELFF	TGTGCCAGCAGCTTAGTTATTGGCAGGGGAAGGAGCGGGGAGCTGTTTTTT
TRBD1	TRBV7-2	TRBJ1-4	15	NA	CASSLNTGEREKLFF	TGTGCCAGCAGCTTAAACACAGGGGAGCGTGAAAAACTGTTTTTT
TRBD2	TRBV3-1/TRBV3-2	TRBJ2-3	17	NA	CASSQGKRGVLKDTQYF	TGTGCCAGCAGCCAAGGGAAGCGGGGGGTACTAAAAGATACGCAGTATTTT
NA	TRBV27	TRBJ1-6	16	NA	CASSFFGSSYNSPLHF	TGTGCCAGCAGTTTTTTTGGGAGCTCCTATAATTCACCCCTCCACTTT
NA	TRBV30	TRBJ1-3	12	NA	CAWTAGVGTIYF	TGTGCCTGGACCGCAGGGGTGGGCACCATATATTTT
TRBD2	TRBV7-6	TRBJ2-1	17	NA	CASSLAGTSGGLNEQFF	TGTGCCAGCAGCTTAGCGGGGACTAGCGGGGGGTTAAATGAGCAGTTCTTC
NA	TRBV4-3	TRBJ1-4	16	NA	CASSQDGLGGGEKLFF	TGCGCCAGCAGCCAAGATGGGCTGGGGGGGGGCGAAAAACTGTTTTTT
NA	TRBV28	TRBJ1-2	14	NA	CASSFHSSNYGYTF	TGTGCCAGCAGTTTTCACAGTTCTAACTATGGCTACACCTTC